What follows is one T cell receptor beta chain and its context. Trimming shortened V by 3 bases and J by 7 bases, and 16 bases separated the two germline ends. The CDR3 extends over 15 amino acids. Germline CDR1 LGHNA, CDR2 YNFKEQ. The sample originates from a study of blood T cell repertoires in COVID-19. Turning to the study itself: Italy, Spain and the United States were the sources of the convalescent and acute COVID-19 samples. In each case, the material was cDNA or gDNA derived from T cells, B-cell-depleted T cells, or PBMCs.

In the authors' methods: Counts of nucleated cells, estimated from reference gene primer amplification, were obtained. The protocol was immunoSEQ multiplex PCR, while the TCRdb copy is restricted to in-frame clones and leaves out a portion. D and trimming were read from the DNA, whereas the V and J calls and clone size are those reported in that table. The repertoire holds approximately 210,000 clones, with 75% to 90% as singletons. The TCR sequence derives from a man aged 35 to 55 with acute or convalescent COVID-19. The sequenced sample consisted of peripheral blood. The chain employs TRBV4-2 and TRBJ2-1; possibly TRBD2 for D (5 bases). The CDR3 DNA follows: TGTGCCAGCAGCCAGGGCTCGGACTGGGAAAATGAGCAGTTCTTC. It yields the protein CASSQGSDWENEQFF.